This T cell receptor (beta chain) was documented in a study of blood T cell repertoires in COVID-19. Background on the study: The United States, Italy and Spain were the sources of the acute and convalescent COVID-19 samples.

As processed by the authors: Researchers report that nucleated cell counts were estimated from reference gene primer amplification. Data came from immunoSEQ multiplex PCR; TCRdb stores just in-frame clones and leaves some out. The DNA gave D and trimming, while V, J and clone size come from that table. Of about 210,000 clones in the sample, around 80% are singletons; the top ten hold over 9.5%. The CDR3 extends over 16 amino acids. The V and J ends lost 3 bases and 7 bases, in that order; junction bases with no gene match: 11. Germline-derived CDR1 and CDR2 are KGHSH and LQKENI. The TCR sequence derives from a woman aged 40 to 50 with acute or convalescent COVID-19. The V and J genes are TRBV18 and TRBJ2-1, with 8 bases aligning to TRBD1. Sequencing was done on a sample of peripheral blood. The CDR3 DNA sequence: TGTGCCAGCTCACCTCCCCCAGGGGGCTTAGGGAATGAGCAGTTCTTC. Encoded protein: CASSPPPGGLGNEQFF.